These T cell receptor beta chains were read from a single sample in a study of blood T cell repertoires in COVID-19. The repertoire was sequenced with immunoSEQ multiplex PCR; TCRdb's copy has only in-frame clones and lacks some. The data contain fewer than 500,000 clones, approximately 90% of them singletons. Material for sequencing was PBMCs or T cells enriched from blood (not recorded which). The receptors derive from a man aged 30-40 years who had recovered from COVID-19. Each CDR3 is given with its conserved first and last residue. D genes are given only for firm matches. Rows may omit the clone size; those that give it use once, few, many or a size class.

abundance | d_gene | j_gene | len | v_gene | CDR3aa | CDR3nt
NA | NA | TRBJ1-3 | 15 | TRBV5-6 | CASSLRGYSGNTIYF | TGTGCCAGCAGCCTTAGGGGTTACTCTGGAAACACCATATATTTT
NA | NA | TRBJ2-7 | 13 | TRBV3-1/TRBV3-2 | CASSQDDITEQYF | TGTGCCAGCAGCCAAGACGACATAACCGAGCAGTACTTC
NA | NA | TRBJ2-2 | 15 | TRBV24-1 | CATSETYGSNGELFF | TGTGCCACCAGTGAAACCTACGGGTCGAACGGGGAGCTGTTTTTT
NA | NA | TRBJ1-1 | 16 | TRBV4-1 | CASSQDIRPGLTEAFF | TGCGCCAGCAGCCAAGATATCCGGCCAGGGCTCACTGAAGCTTTCTTT
NA | TRBD1 | TRBJ2-5 | 18 | TRBV19 | CASSMGDYRTGGGETQYF | TGTGCCAGTAGTATGGGTGACTATAGAACAGGGGGAGGAGAGACCCAGTACTTC
NA | TRBD2 | TRBJ2-7 | 15 | TRBV18 | CASSPGLATPYEQYF | TGTGCCAGCTCACCGGGACTAGCGACACCTTACGAGCAGTACTTC
NA | TRBD2 | TRBJ2-3 | 13 | TRBV5-4 | CASTGGSTDTQYF | TGTGCCAGCACGGGGGGGTCCACAGATACGCAGTATTTT
NA | TRBD2 | TRBJ2-2 | 17 | TRBV5-6 | CASSRTSGRVGPGELFF | TGTGCCAGCAGCCGGACTAGCGGGAGGGTTGGGCCCGGGGAGCTGTTTTTT
NA | NA | TRBJ2-7 | 13 | TRBV6-5 | CASGTGVNYEQYF | TGTGCCAGCGGGACGGGAGTAAACTACGAGCAGTACTTC
NA | TRBD1 | TRBJ1-1 | 14 | TRBV5-4 | CASRQQGAATEAFF | TGTGCCAGCAGGCAACAGGGGGCGGCGACTGAAGCTTTCTTT
NA | TRBD1 | TRBJ1-2 | 14 | TRBV11-2 | CASSPTGVGYGYTF | TGTGCCAGCAGCCCCACAGGGGTGGGCTATGGCTACACCTTC
NA | TRBD2 | TRBJ2-1 | 15 | TRBV16 | CASSLEAGGPGEQFF | TGTGCCAGCAGCCTTGAGGCGGGAGGGCCAGGTGAGCAGTTCTTC
NA | NA | TRBJ2-3 | 15 | TRBV28 | CALKPSRVLTDTQYF | TGTGCCCTCAAACCCTCCCGGGTCCTCACAGATACGCAGTATTTT
NA | TRBD2 | TRBJ2-1 | 12 | TRBV29-1 | CSVSTSGNEQFF | TGCAGCGTCTCGACTAGCGGGAATGAGCAGTTCTTC
NA | TRBD2 | TRBJ2-2 | 18 | TRBV7-2 | CASSLRPGTSGPGGELFF | TGTGCCAGCAGCTTACGACCCGGGACTAGCGGGCCTGGGGGGGAGCTGTTTTTT
NA | NA | TRBJ1-1 | 14 | TRBV5-4 | CASSYPGHLTEAFF | TGTGCCAGCAGCTACCCGGGACATCTCACTGAAGCTTTCTTT
NA | NA | TRBJ1-1 | 14 | TRBV5-5 | CASSLLPGSTEAFF | TGTGCCAGCAGCTTATTACCGGGTTCCACTGAAGCTTTCTTT
NA | NA | TRBJ1-1 | 12 | TRBV24-1 | CATSDLTGKAFF | TGTGCCACCAGTGATTTGACAGGGAAAGCTTTCTTT
NA | TRBD1 | TRBJ1-1 | 14 | TRBV3-1/TRBV3-2 | CASSLGTVNTEAFF | TGTGCCAGCAGCCTCGGGACAGTGAACACTGAAGCTTTCTTT
NA | TRBD1 | TRBJ1-4 | 15 | TRBV5-6 | CASSLAGTGFEKLFF | TGTGCCAGCAGCCTGGCGGGGACAGGGTTTGAAAAACTGTTTTTT
NA | TRBD2 | TRBJ2-1 | 15 | TRBV15 | CATSRDRGRRDEQFF | TGTGCCACCAGCAGAGATCGCGGGAGGAGGGATGAGCAGTTCTTC
NA | TRBD1 | TRBJ2-7 | 14 | TRBV30 | CAWRRDRGLGEQYF | TGTGCCTGGCGCCGGGACAGGGGGCTCGGCGAGCAGTACTTC
NA | NA | TRBJ1-1 | 13 | TRBV5-1 | CASSSNLNTEAFF | TGCGCCAGCAGTTCCAATTTGAACACTGAAGCTTTCTTT
NA | NA | TRBJ2-2 | 17 | TRBV28 | CASTFPGQGPNTGELFF | TGTGCCAGCACCTTTCCCGGCCAGGGGCCGAACACCGGGGAGCTGTTTTTT
NA | NA | TRBJ1-2 | 14 | TRBV28 | CASSLLSGAGPGDF | TGTGCCAGCAGTTTATTATCGGGTGCGGGGCCCGGTGACTTC
NA | TRBD2 | TRBJ2-1 | 16 | TRBV19 | CASSIGTSGSYNEQFF | TGTGCCAGTAGTATCGGGACTAGCGGGTCCTACAATGAGCAGTTCTTC
NA | TRBD2 | TRBJ2-3 | 14 | TRBV2 | CASRGLAGVDTQYF | TGTGCCAGCAGGGGACTAGCGGGAGTGGATACGCAGTATTTT
NA | TRBD1 | TRBJ1-2 | 14 | TRBV19 | CASSPDRVGSGYTF | TGTGCCAGTAGCCCGGACAGGGTTGGAAGCGGCTACACCTTC
few | NA | TRBJ1-3 | 15 | TRBV19 | CASSLSPGVENTIYF | TGTGCCAGTAGCCTTTCTCCCGGGGTTGAAAACACCATATATTTT
NA | TRBD1 | TRBJ1-5 | 12 | TRBV29-1 | CSVGTGEQPQHF | TGCAGCGTCGGGACAGGGGAACAGCCCCAGCATTTT
once | NA | TRBJ1-2 | 14 | TRBV18 | CASSPVQANYGYTF | TGTGCCAGCTCACCGGTCCAGGCTAACTATGGCTACACCTTC
NA | NA | TRBJ2-3 | 16 | TRBV12-5 | CASGLVVGALTDTQYF | TGTGCTAGTGGTTTGGTAGTGGGAGCGCTCACAGATACGCAGTATTTT
NA | NA | TRBJ2-1 | 12 | TRBV28 | CASSLTHNEQFF | TGTGCCAGCAGTTTGACTCACAATGAGCAGTTCTTC
NA | NA | TRBJ1-1 | 9 | TRBV29-1 | CSVLTAAFF | TGCAGCGTACTTACCGCGGCTTTCTTT
few | NA | TRBJ1-1 | 12 | TRBV16 | CASSQGAPEAFF | TGTGCCAGCAGCCAGGGGGCACCTGAAGCTTTCTTT
once | TRBD1 | TRBJ2-7 | 13 | TRBV28 | CATQGTVTYEQYF | TGTGCCACACAAGGGACAGTCACTTACGAGCAGTACTTC